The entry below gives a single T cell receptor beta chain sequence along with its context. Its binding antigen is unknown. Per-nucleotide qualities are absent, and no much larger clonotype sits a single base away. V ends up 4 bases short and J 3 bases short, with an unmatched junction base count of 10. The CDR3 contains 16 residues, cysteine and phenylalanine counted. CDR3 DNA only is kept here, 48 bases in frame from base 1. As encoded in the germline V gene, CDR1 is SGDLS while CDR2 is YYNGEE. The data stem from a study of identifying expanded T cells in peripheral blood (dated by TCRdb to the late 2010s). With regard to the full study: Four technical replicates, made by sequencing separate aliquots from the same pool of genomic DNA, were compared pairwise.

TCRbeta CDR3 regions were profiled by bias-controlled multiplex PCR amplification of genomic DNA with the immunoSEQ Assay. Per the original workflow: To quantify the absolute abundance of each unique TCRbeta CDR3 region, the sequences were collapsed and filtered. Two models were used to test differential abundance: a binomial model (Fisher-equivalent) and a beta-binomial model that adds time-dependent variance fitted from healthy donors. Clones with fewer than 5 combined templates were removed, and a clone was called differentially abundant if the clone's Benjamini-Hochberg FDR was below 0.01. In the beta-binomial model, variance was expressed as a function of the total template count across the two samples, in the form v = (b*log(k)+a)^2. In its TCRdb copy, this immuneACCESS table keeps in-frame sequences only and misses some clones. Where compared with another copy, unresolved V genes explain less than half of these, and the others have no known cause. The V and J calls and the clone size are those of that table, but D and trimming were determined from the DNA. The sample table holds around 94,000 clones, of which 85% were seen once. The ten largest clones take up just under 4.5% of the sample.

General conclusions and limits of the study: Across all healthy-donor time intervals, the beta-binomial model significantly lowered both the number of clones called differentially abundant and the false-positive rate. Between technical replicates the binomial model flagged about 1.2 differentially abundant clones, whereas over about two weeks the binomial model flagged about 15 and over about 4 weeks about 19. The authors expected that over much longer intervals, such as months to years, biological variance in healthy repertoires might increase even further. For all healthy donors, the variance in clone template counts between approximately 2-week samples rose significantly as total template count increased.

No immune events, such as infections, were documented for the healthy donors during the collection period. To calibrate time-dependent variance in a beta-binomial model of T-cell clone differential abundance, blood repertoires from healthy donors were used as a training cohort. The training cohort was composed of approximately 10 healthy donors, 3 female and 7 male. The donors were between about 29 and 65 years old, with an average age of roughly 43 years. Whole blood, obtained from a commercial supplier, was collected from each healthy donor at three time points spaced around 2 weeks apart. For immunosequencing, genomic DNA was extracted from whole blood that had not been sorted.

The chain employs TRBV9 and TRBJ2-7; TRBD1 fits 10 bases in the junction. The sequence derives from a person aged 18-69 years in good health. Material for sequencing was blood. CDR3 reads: CASSPTLGQGFYEQYF. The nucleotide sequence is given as TGTGCCAGCAGCCCAACTTTGGGACAGGGGTTCTACGAGCAGTACTTC.